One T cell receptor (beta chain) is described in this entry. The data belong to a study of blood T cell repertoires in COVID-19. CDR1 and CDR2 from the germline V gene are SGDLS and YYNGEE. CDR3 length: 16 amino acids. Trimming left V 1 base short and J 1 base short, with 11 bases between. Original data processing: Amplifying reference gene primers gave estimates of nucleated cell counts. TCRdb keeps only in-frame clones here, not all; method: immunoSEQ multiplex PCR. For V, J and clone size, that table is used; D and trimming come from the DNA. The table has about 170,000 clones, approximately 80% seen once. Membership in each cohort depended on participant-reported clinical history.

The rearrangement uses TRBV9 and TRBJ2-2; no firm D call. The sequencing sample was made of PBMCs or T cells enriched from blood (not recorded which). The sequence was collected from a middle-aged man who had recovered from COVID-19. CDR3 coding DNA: TGTGCCAGCAGCGTACGTGCGACACAGAACACCGGGGAGCTGTTTTTT. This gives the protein CASSVRATQNTGELFF.